This passage covers 6 T cell receptor beta chains from one sample sequenced in a study of Ad26.COV2.S vaccination and SARS-CoV-2 variants. Indicated treatment: approximately 18 received Ad26.COV2.S at low or high dose, single or two shots; a few received placebo; per-sample allocation not given. Samples analyzed were those drawn on day 63 after the first vaccine or placebo injection. TCRdb keeps only in-frame clones here, not all; method: immunoSEQ multiplex PCR. The sample has around 450,000 clones, more than 80% seen once; the top ten hold approximately 12%. The sample in question was peripheral blood, obtained in a trial of Ad26.COV2.S vaccine versus placebo. These receptors all come from a person aged 18-60 years who received the Ad26.COV2.S COVID-19 vaccine or a placebo.

The CDR3 DNA follows: TGTGCCTGGATGGGACGACCTGGAAACACCATATATTTT. It translates to CAWMGRPGNTIYF. The rearrangement uses TRBV30 and TRBJ1-3; a weak D match, TRBD1 (5 bases). V lost 4 bases and J 2 bases, leaving 9 bases between the germline ends. In germline, CDR1 is GTSNPN, CDR2 SVGIG (reference sequence). The CDR3 has 13 amino acids.

V usage is TRBV6-2 or TRBV6-3 and J usage is TRBJ2-4; D is perhaps TRBD2 (6 bases). Germline CDR1 and CDR2: MNHEY and SVGEGT. This CDR3 comprises 15 residues. Trimming removed 3 bases at V and 2 bases at J, with 11 bases between. This chain's CDR3 is CASSYEGRPKNIQYF. The CDR3 nucleotides are TGTGCCAGCAGTTATGAGGGGAGGCCCAAAAACATTCAGTACTTC.

The J gene is TRBJ1-1, the V gene TRBV18; possible D gene TRBD1, 5 bases. CDR1 and CDR2 from the germline V gene are KGHSH and LQKENI. This CDR3 comprises 19 residues. Trimming shortened V by 3 bases and J by 0 bases, and 23 bases separated the two germline ends. CDR3 in DNA: TGTGCCAGCTCACCTCTTTCGGGGGAGGCCAACTTAATGAACACTGAAGCTTTCTTT. This sequence encodes CASSPLSGEANLMNTEAFF.

The V and J genes are TRBV18 and TRBJ2-1, with 8 nucleotides matching TRBD1. The V gene end was trimmed by 4 bases and the J gene end by 5 bases; junction bases not matched to a gene: 7. The CDR3 totals 15 residues. Germline assignment: CDR1 KGHSH and CDR2 LQKENI. The CDR3 sequence is CASSRGQGGNNEQFF. The CDR3 DNA sequence: TGTGCCAGCTCACGCGGACAGGGCGGCAACAATGAGCAGTTCTTC.

This chain joins TRBV2 and TRBJ2-7; TRBD1 matches at 12 bases. This CDR3 contains 18 residues. The V segment lost 4 bases and the J segment 0 bases; nucleotides outside the gene matches: 10. Germline V gene lookup returns CDR1 SNHLY and CDR2 FYNNEI. The CDR3 DNA reads as TGTGCCAGCAGTGGGACCGGGACAGGGGGCGGTTTCTCCTACGAGCAGTACTTC. Protein product: CASSGTGTGGGFSYEQYF.

The rearrangement uses TRBV5-1 and TRBJ2-1; TRBD1 might be the D (6 bases). Trimming shortened V by 0 bases and J by 2 bases, and 9 bases separated the two germline ends. The germline CDR1 and CDR2 sequences are SGHRS and YFSETQ. CDR3 size: 15 residues. The CDR3 DNA reads TGCGCCAGCAGCTTGGGCAGGGGCACCTACAATGAGCAGTTCTTC. This codes for CASSLGRGTYNEQFF.